A single sample is the source of the 13 T cell receptor beta chains below, sequenced in a study of control samples from healthy donors and cancer patients. Some clones are missing from TCRdb's copy, which holds only in-frame ones; the method was immunoSEQ multiplex PCR. This table holds about 81,000 clones, 94% found once. The sequencing sample was made of blood. Receptors were obtained from a woman aged 18-29 years in good health.

The chain joins TRBV7-2 to TRBJ2-3; 8 nucleotides align to TRBD2. V trimming: 4 bases; J trimming: 9 bases; junction bases outside the gene matches: 15. Germline CDR1 reads SGHTA; CDR2 reads FQGNSA. The CDR3 is 16 residues long. CDR3 nucleotide sequence: TGTGCCAGCAGCTACGAACCGGGACTAGAGGGTAGAACGCAGTATTTT. As protein: CASSYEPGLEGRTQYF.

V is TRBV7-9 and J is TRBJ1-6, with 7 bases fitting TRBD1. Germline-derived CDR1 and CDR2 are SEHNR and FQNEAQ (reference sequence). The J segment lost 5 bases and the V segment lost 5 bases, leaving 9 bases of the junction unmatched. The CDR3 is 16 residues long. The CDR3 sequence: CASSPWTGLDNSPLHF. The CDR3 DNA sequence: TGTGCCAGCAGCCCTTGGACAGGCCTTGATAATTCACCCCTCCACTTT.

The gene calls are TRBV7-9 and TRBJ1-4; 7 nucleotides line up with TRBD1. The CDR3 is 16 amino acids. Trimming cost V 1 base and J 7 bases; bases outside gene matches: 9. From germline, CDR1 is SEHNR and CDR2 FQNEAQ (reference sequence). CDR3 amino acids: CASSLGQGGWGEKLFF. As DNA, the CDR3 is TGTGCCAGCAGCTTAGGGCAGGGGGGCTGGGGTGAAAAACTGTTTTTT.

V gene TRBV11-2 combines with J gene TRBJ2-7, with D unresolved. The germline CDR1 and CDR2 sequences are SGHAT and FQNNGV. Trimming stripped 4 bases from V and 3 bases from J, with 7 bases between. This CDR3 spans 12 amino acids. The CDR3 loop reads CASSSTFYEQYF. The CDR3 coding sequence is TGTGCCAGCAGCTCGACATTCTACGAGCAGTACTTC.

V usage is TRBV27 and J usage is TRBJ1-1; perhaps TRBD1 as D (6 bases). Germline CDR1 reads MNHEY; CDR2 reads SMNVEV (reference sequence). The CDR3 is 19 residues long. V was clipped by 3 bases and J by 5 bases, with 28 bases between them. CDR3 DNA sequence: TGTGCCAGCAGTTTGTCCCCTAGGGAGGGGGGAAGTAGAGGAACTGAAGCTTTCTTT. Translated: CASSLSPREGGSRGTEAFF.

This sequence joins TRBV6-1 and TRBJ2-3; no definite D call. CDR3 length equals 12 residues. CDR1 and CDR2 (germline): MNHNS, SASEGT. Trimming took 1 base from V and 7 from J, leaving 6 bases between them. The CDR3 protein is CASSEGWNTQYF. CDR3 DNA: TGTGCCAGCAGTGAAGGTTGGAATACGCAGTATTTT.

This chain connects TRBV2 to TRBJ1-2; 10 bases are shared with TRBD1. The V and J ends lost 6 bases and 6 bases, in that order; junction bases with no gene match: 10. The CDR3 runs 15 residues. Germline V gives CDR1 SNHLY, CDR2 FYNNEI. The CDR3 sequence: CASSPEDRGADGYTF. For the CDR3, the DNA is TGTGCCAGCAGCCCGGAGGACAGGGGGGCCGATGGCTACACCTTC. The full variable domain, its missing parts supplied by reference TRBV2 and TRBJ1-2, is EPEVTQTPSHQVTQMGQEVILRCVPISNHLYFYWYRQILGQKVEFLVSFYNNEISEKSEIFDDQFSVERPDGSNFTLKIRSTKLEDSAMYFCASSPEDRGADGYTFGSGTRLTVV.

The chain combines TRBV11-1 with TRBJ1-1; 8 nucleotides agree with TRBD1. Germline V gene sequence: CDR1 SGHAT, CDR2 FQDESV (reference sequence). J lost 3 bases, V lost 2 bases, and 2 bases had no gene match. CDR3 length: 14 amino acids. CDR3 DNA: TGTGCCAGCAGCTTACAGGGGGCGCACACTGAAGCTTTCTTT. Translation: CASSLQGAHTEAFF.

This chain joins TRBV11-2 and TRBJ2-3; no clear D gene. Germline lookup yields CDR1 SGHAT and CDR2 FQNNGV. This CDR3 has 13 amino acids. Trimming took off 4 bases at V and 5 bases at J, with 10 bases between the two ends. CDR3 in amino acids: CASSSRSLDTQYF. The DNA for the CDR3 is TGTGCCAGCAGCTCCCGATCTCTAGATACGCAGTATTTT.

This chain joins TRBV5-1 and TRBJ2-3; D may be TRBD1 or TRBD2 (6 bases each). Germline assignment: CDR1 SGHRS and CDR2 YFSETQ. The ends were cut back, 7 bases at V and 7 bases at J, with 28 bases in the middle. CDR3 length: 17 residues. The CDR3 nucleotides read TGCGCCAGCCACGAGAACCCGGGCGGAGGGGGGCACAATACGCAGTATTTT. Its protein product is CASHENPGGGGHNTQYF.

V usage is TRBV5-1 and J usage is TRBJ2-3, with D perhaps matching TRBD2 (6 bases). Between the trimmed V and J ends, which lost 0 bases and 2 bases, there was a span of 16 bases. The CDR3 runs 17 residues. Germline V gene sequence: CDR1 SGHRS, CDR2 YFSETQ. The CDR3 loop is CASSLESGGGATDTQYF. The DNA for the CDR3 is TGCGCCAGCAGCTTGGAAAGTGGTGGAGGGGCCACAGATACGCAGTATTTT. Full variable domain (remainder filled in from reference TRBV5-1 and TRBJ2-3): KAGVTQTPRYLIKTRGQQVTLSCSPISGHRSVSWYQQTPGQGLQFLFEYFSETQRNKGNFPGRFSGRQFSNSRSEMNVSTLELGDSALYLCASSLESGGGATDTQYFGPGTRLTVL.

The rearrangement links TRBV4-1 to TRBJ2-5; 11 nucleotides agree with TRBD1. V gave up 3 bases and J gave up 5 bases; unmatched junction bases: 11. Germline CDR1 is MGHRA and CDR2 is YSYEKL. The CDR3 length is 17 residues. The CDR3 DNA reads as TGCGCCAGCAGCCACCCCAGTGGACAGGGGGCGGAGGAGACCCAGTACTTC. Encoded protein: CASSHPSGQGAEETQYF.

The chain has TRBV7-2 and TRBJ1-1; no clear D gene. Between the trimmed V and J ends, which lost 5 bases and 7 bases, there was a span of 17 bases. Per the germline V gene, CDR1 is SGHTA and CDR2 is FQGNSA. The CDR3 has 14 residues. DNA for the CDR3: TGTGCCAGCAGCCTCCTCTGGGAGGCCAGTGAAGCTTTCTTT. Amino acid sequence: CASSLLWEASEAFF.